Following are 12 T cell receptor beta chains from one sample sequenced in a study of T-cell reconstitution after alpha-beta-depleted transplantation in children. Unique molecular identifiers were incorporated during preparation of the TCRbeta library. TCRdb re-called the PCR reads through MiXCR, storing one row per CDR3 protein. The sample has 350,000 to 450,000 distinct CDR3 sequences, roughly 20% seen once. This specimen was PBMCs from the stem cell graft donor, taken from the stem cell graft. The receptors derive from a human donor who donated a stem cell graft to a child with acute myeloid leukemia.

The chain joins TRBV7-9 to TRBJ1-6; D gene uncertain. The CDR3 loop spans 12 amino acids. V was shortened by 1 base and J by 7 bases, with 2 bases between the two germline ends. Germline CDR1 is SEHNR and CDR2 is FQNEAQ (reference sequence). The CDR3 is CASSLENSPLHF. Here the CDR3 DNA reads TGTGCCAGCAGCTTAGAGAATTCACCCCTCCACTTT.

V gene TRBV12-3 or TRBV12-4 combines with J gene TRBJ2-2; D gene ambiguous. V was cut by 2 bases and J by 7 bases, with 8 bases left in between. This CDR3 has 13 residues. CDR3 in DNA: TGTGCCAGCAGTTTAACGCTTAACGGGGAGCTGTTTTTT. This translates into CASSLTLNGELFF.

This rearrangement joins TRBV9 to TRBJ1-4, with 7 nucleotides matching TRBD1. Germline values: CDR1 SGDLS, CDR2 YYNGEE. This CDR3 contains 15 residues. Trimming cost V 4 bases and J 7 bases; bases outside gene matches: 10. In nucleotides, the CDR3 is TGTGCCAGCAGCTCCCAACAGGGGACCGGTGAAAAACTGTTTTTT. Its protein product is CASSSQQGTGEKLFF.

V is TRBV12-3 or TRBV12-4 and J is TRBJ2-1; 7 nucleotides agree with TRBD2. V dropped 3 bases and J dropped 6; count of bases not matched to a gene: 14. The CDR3 covers 17 residues. This CDR3 is CASSFLLARETSNEQFF. The CDR3 DNA is TGTGCCAGCAGTTTTTTACTGGCGCGGGAGACAAGCAATGAGCAGTTCTTC.

This clonotype has just a few counts. This rearrangement joins TRBV5-6 to TRBJ2-1; D is ambiguous. V shed 0 bases and J shed 10 bases, with 11 bases lying between them. Germline values: CDR1 SGHDT, CDR2 YYEEEE. The CDR3 loop spans 13 amino acids. This CDR3 is CASSLEWLEEQFF. CDR3 sequence (DNA): TGTGCCAGCAGCTTGGAATGGCTGGAGGAGCAGTTCTTC. Variable domain in full (rest from reference TRBV5-6 and TRBJ2-1): DAGVTQSPTHLIKTRGQQVTLRCSPKSGHDTVSWYQQALGQGPQFIFQYYEEEERQRGNFPDRFSGHQFPNYSSELNVNALLLGDSALYLCASSLEWLEEQFFGPGTRLTVL.

This clonotype was detected only a few times. This sequence joins TRBV20-1 and TRBJ1-1; possibly TRBD1 for D (6 bases). Germline CDR1 reads DFQATT; CDR2 reads SNEGSKA (reference sequence). The V end was cut by 0 bases, the J end by 2 bases, with 13 bases between. The CDR3 runs 15 residues. CDR3 protein: CSARDSDRQNTEAFF. CDR3 nucleotides: TGCAGTGCTAGAGACTCCGACAGGCAAAACACTGAAGCTTTCTTT.

This sequence joins TRBV12-3 or TRBV12-4 and TRBJ1-1; 8 bases line up with TRBD1. The V segment lost 7 bases and the J segment 4 bases; nucleotides outside the gene matches: 5. There are 13 residues in the CDR3. CDR3 amino acids: CASNLDRATEAFF. CDR3 nucleotides: TGTGCCAGCAACCTGGACAGGGCCACTGAAGCTTTCTTT.

This chain joins TRBV11-2 and TRBJ2-7; 10 positions agree with TRBD2. The ends lost 1 base at V and 4 bases at J; junction bases unmatched: 13. This CDR3 spans 18 amino acids. The germline gives CDR1 SGHAT, CDR2 FQNNGV. CDR3 in amino acids: CASSLGPSGSSIYYEQYF. CDR3 in DNA: TGTGCCAGCAGCTTAGGCCCTAGCGGGAGTAGTATTTATTACGAGCAGTACTTC.

This clonotype was seen a few times. The J gene is TRBJ2-1, the V gene TRBV4-3; tentative D call: TRBD2 (7 bases). Germline CDR1 and CDR2: LGHNA and YSLEER. The CDR3 consists of 20 residues. The V and J ends lost 4 bases and 2 bases respectively, with 27 bases between them. The CDR3 loop is CASSRRGREVVSVAYNEQFF. As DNA, the CDR3 is TGCGCCAGCAGCCGAAGGGGGAGGGAGGTGGTGAGTGTGGCCTACAATGAGCAGTTCTTC.

The V and J genes are TRBV28 and TRBJ2-7; 9 bases are a match to TRBD1. CDR3 length: 16 residues. Germline V gene lookup returns CDR1 MDHEN and CDR2 SYDVKM. The junction had 10 bases not matched to a gene; V was cut back by 6 bases and J by 1 base. The chain's CDR3 is CASRLTGGGTSYEQYF. The CDR3 coding sequence is TGTGCCAGCAGACTCACAGGGGGCGGGACTTCCTACGAGCAGTACTTC.

The V and J genes are TRBV15 and TRBJ1-1; D call uncertain. CDR1 LNHNV and CDR2 YYDKDF come from the germline V gene (reference sequence). The V end lost 5 bases, the J end lost 6 bases, and 16 bases lay between the germline ends. This CDR3 region has 14 residues. CDR3 sequence: CATSLSWTRPEAFF. As DNA, the CDR3 is TGTGCCACCAGCCTCTCCTGGACGCGTCCTGAAGCTTTCTTT.

The rearrangement links TRBV9 to TRBJ2-1; TRBD2 might be the D (5 bases). V was clipped by 3 bases and J by 2 bases, with 12 bases between them. Looked up from germline, CDR1 is SGDLS and CDR2 is YYNGEE. This CDR3 spans 15 amino acids. This chain's CDR3 is CASSAAEGAYNEQFF. The CDR3 DNA follows: TGTGCCAGCAGCGCCGCTGAGGGAGCCTACAATGAGCAGTTCTTC.